One sample yielded the 25 T cell receptor beta chains listed below, sequenced in a study of human T cells and chemical hapten exposure. Time point given: patch test 2, 6 weeks after DPC sensitization. Treatment here: therapeutic diphenylcyclopropenone sensitization with weekly scalp DPC. TCRdb analysed the RACE reads with MiXCR anew, one entry per CDR3 protein. Among a few hundred thousand distinct CDR3 sequences, about 6% were seen once, and the ten largest hold around 6%. The sequenced sample was whole blood, obtained in connection with sensitization to the hapten diphenylcyclopropenone (DPC). The source of these receptors is a woman aged 18-30 years with alopecia areata. Some clones in this sample may be carry-over from other donors' samples.

This clonotype was seen only a few times. The chain is built from TRBV27 and TRBJ2-2; 9 nucleotides agree with TRBD2. J gave up 5 bases and V 6 bases, and 7 bases lay outside the gene matches. Germline V CDR1 and CDR2: MNHEY, SMNVEV (reference sequence). CDR3 size: 15 residues. CDR3 in amino acids: CASRPSGGRTGELFF. The CDR3 DNA follows: TGTGCCAGCAGACCAAGCGGGGGGCGTACCGGGGAGCTGTTTTTT.

This clonotype came up a few times. This chain connects TRBV6-1 to TRBJ2-3, with D maybe TRBD1 (5 bases). CDR1 is MNHNS and CDR2 is SASEGT in the germline V gene. V was trimmed by 6 bases and J by 0 bases, leaving 19 bases between them. CDR3 length equals 17 residues. CDR3 coding DNA: TGTGCCAGCAGGCGAAGGGGCACACTCTTAAGCACAGATACGCAGTATTTT. It encodes CASRRRGTLLSTDTQYF.

This chain uses TRBV6-1 with TRBJ1-5; no clear D gene. There are 14 residues in the CDR3. V gave up 2 bases and J gave up 7 bases, with 12 bases separating them. CDR1 and CDR2 from the germline V gene are MNHNS and SASEGT. CDR3 amino acids: CASSELDLRQPQHF. The DNA for the CDR3 is TGTGCCAGCAGTGAACTTGATTTAAGGCAGCCCCAGCATTTT.

This clonotype has at least ten counts. This chain connects TRBV6-5 to TRBJ2-7; the D gene is possibly TRBD2 (6 bases). V gave up 5 bases and J gave up 1 base, with 12 bases separating them. Germline-derived CDR1 and CDR2 are MNHEY and SVGAGI. This CDR3 contains 14 residues. The chain's CDR3 is CASSPRLDSYEQYF. CDR3 in DNA: TGTGCCAGCAGTCCCCGACTAGATTCCTACGAGCAGTACTTC.

This clonotype was counted between two and nine times. CDR3 sequence (DNA): TGTGCCAGCAGCCCGTCACCCGCAGGGAATCAGCCCCAGCATTTT. Residues: CASSPSPAGNQPQHF. The chain couples TRBV7-6 to TRBJ1-5, with a tentative D call TRBD1 (5 bases). Germline loops: CDR1 SGHVS, CDR2 FNYEAQ. The CDR3 sequence is 15 residues long. Trimming stripped 5 bases from V and 4 bases from J, with 15 bases between.

The chain couples TRBV12-3 or TRBV12-4 to TRBJ1-3, with TRBD1 as a possible D gene (5 bases). This CDR3 spans 17 amino acids. V was trimmed by 4 bases and J by 0 bases, leaving 16 bases between them. Here the CDR3 reads CASSSPGGGYSGNTIYF. CDR3 bases: TGTGCCAGCAGTTCCCCCGGGGGGGGTTACTCTGGAAACACCATATATTTT.

This clonotype was observed many times. The chain carries TRBV27 and TRBJ2-5, with TRBD1 matching over 8 bases. The CDR3 contains 14 residues. Germline V gene data show CDR1 as MNHEY and CDR2 as SMNVEV (reference sequence). After removal of 1 base from V and 2 bases from J, the junction contained 0 bases not matched to a gene. CDR3: CASSLYRGQETQYF. CDR3 nucleotides: TGTGCCAGCAGTTTATACAGGGGGCAAGAGACCCAGTACTTC.

This clonotype was observed a handful of times. The J gene is TRBJ2-1, the V gene TRBV5-4; no firm D call. Germline lookup yields CDR1 SGHNT and CDR2 YYREEE (reference sequence). V dropped 0 bases and J dropped 10 bases, with 20 bases sitting between them. The CDR3 runs 16 residues. This chain's CDR3 is CASSLGSGPEFMEQFF. The CDR3 DNA is TGTGCCAGCAGCTTGGGGTCTGGCCCAGAATTCATGGAGCAGTTCTTC.

On this clonotype: Being one base from a much bigger clone, this may be a read error. The chain recombines TRBV20-1 with TRBJ2-4; possible D gene TRBD1, 5 bases. Per germline, CDR1 DFQATT and CDR2 SNEGSKA (reference sequence). This CDR3 is 12 amino acids long. V lost 5 bases, J lost 1 base, and 6 bases lay in between. CDR3 nucleotides: TGCAGTGCTGACAGCGCCAAAAACATTCAGTACTTC. It translates to CSADSAKNIQYF.

In its sample, this clonotype was seen a few times. V gene TRBV12-3 or TRBV12-4 combines with J gene TRBJ2-5, with D possibly called TRBD1 or TRBD2 (8 bases each). The ends were cut back, 6 bases at V and 1 base at J, with 33 bases in the middle. CDR3 size: 21 residues. CDR3 nucleotide sequence: TGTGCCAGCAGCGGGACAGGACTCCAAATAGGGATGACTAGCGCCCAAGAGACCCAGTACTTC. Residues: CASSGTGLQIGMTSAQETQYF.

This clonotype occurred many times. CDR3 sequence (DNA): TGCGCCAGCAGCCCGGGGGTCGGGGGCAATCAGCCCCAGCATTTT. Its translation is CASSPGVGGNQPQHF. V is TRBV5-1 and J is TRBJ1-5; D possibly corresponds to TRBD1 (5 bases). The V gene's germline CDR1 is SGHRS and CDR2 YFSETQ. The CDR3 spans 15 residues. Trimming removed 4 bases from V and 2 bases from J, with 13 bases in between.

The chain couples TRBV12-5 to TRBJ1-3, with D possibly matching TRBD1 (5 bases). CDR1 and CDR2 from the germline V gene are LGHNT and FRNRAP. V lost 1 base and J 8 bases, leaving 9 bases between the germline ends. The CDR3 is made up of 13 amino acids. The CDR3 region is CASGLAGADTIYF. CDR3 sequence (DNA): TGTGCTAGTGGTTTGGCCGGGGCGGACACCATATATTTT.

The genes are TRBV5-1 and TRBJ1-2, with TRBD1 matching 12 bases. The CDR3 extends over 15 amino acids. With V trimmed by 1 base and J by 8 bases, 6 bases remained unmatched. From germline, CDR1 is SGHRS and CDR2 YFSETQ. CDR3 amino acids: CASSLRSGTGGGYTF. CDR3 bases: TGCGCCAGCAGCTTGAGGTCCGGGACAGGGGGCGGCTACACCTTC.

This clonotype was detected a few times. The chain recombines TRBV3-1 with TRBJ1-5; D is uncertain. CDR1 LGHDT and CDR2 YNNKEL come from the germline V gene (reference sequence). V was clipped by 0 bases and J by 6 bases, with 6 bases between them. This CDR3 has 13 residues. The chain's CDR3 is CASSQERAQPQHF. The CDR3 nucleotides are TGTGCCAGCAGCCAAGAGAGGGCTCAGCCCCAGCATTTT.

The gene calls are TRBV5-1 and TRBJ2-7; D is unresolved. The ends were cut back, 0 bases at V and 2 bases at J, with 9 bases in the middle. Germline lookup yields CDR1 SGHRS and CDR2 YFSETQ. This CDR3 contains 14 residues. CDR3: CASSLVQETYEQYF. CDR3 coding DNA: TGCGCCAGCAGCTTGGTTCAAGAAACCTACGAGCAGTACTTC.

In this sample, this clonotype turned up a few times. The chain joins TRBV5-1 to TRBJ2-1; D perhaps matches TRBD1 (6 bases). CDR3 length equals 12 residues. The germline V gene encodes CDR1 SGHRS and CDR2 YFSETQ. Trimming left V 3 bases short and J 6 bases short, with 7 bases between. The CDR3: CASSSRGNEQFF. In DNA, the CDR3 is TGCGCCAGCAGCTCCAGGGGCAATGAGCAGTTCTTC.

This clonotype was counted between two and nine times. The gene calls are TRBV20-1 and TRBJ2-7; TRBD2 matches 9 bases. The CDR3 consists of 14 residues. With V trimmed by 3 bases and J by 2 bases, 5 bases remained unmatched. The germline V gene encodes CDR1 DFQATT and CDR2 SNEGSKA (reference sequence). CDR3 in amino acids: CSASQTSGAYEQYF. Written as DNA, the CDR3 is TGCAGTGCTAGCCAGACTAGCGGAGCCTACGAGCAGTACTTC.

This clonotype was picked up a small number of times. CDR3 region: CASSLVYGGGETQYF. The CDR3 DNA is TGTGCCAGCAGTTTAGTATATGGTGGGGGAGAGACCCAGTACTTC. The rearrangement links TRBV28 to TRBJ2-5; D is possibly TRBD1 or TRBD2 (5 bases each). The CDR3 is made up of 15 amino acids. The V gene lost 2 bases and the J gene lost 4 bases, with 14 bases spanning the gap. Germline V lookup: CDR1 MDHEN, CDR2 SYDVKM.

V gene TRBV7-9 combines with J gene TRBJ2-2, with D perhaps TRBD1 (6 bases). The length of the CDR3 is 17 residues. Trimming took off 5 bases at V and 2 bases at J, with 18 bases between the two ends. CDR1 and CDR2 (germline): SEHNR, FQNEAQ (reference sequence). The CDR3, as DNA: TGTGCCAGCAGCAACACCCTCGGCAGGGGAAACACCGGGGAGCTGTTTTTT. Translation gives CASSNTLGRGNTGELFF.

The chain combines TRBV6-1 with TRBJ2-5; the match to TRBD1 covers 8 bases. Unmatched junction bases numbered 6, after V lost 7 bases and J lost 5 bases. The CDR3 is made up of 13 amino acids. CDR1 MNHNS and CDR2 SASEGT come from the germline V gene. The CDR3 nucleotides read TGTGCCAGCAAGGACAGGGTTACGGAGACCCAGTACTTC. Translation gives CASKDRVTETQYF.

This clonotype was recorded at least ten times. V usage is TRBV18 and J usage is TRBJ2-7, with D unresolved. Trimming removed 0 bases from V and 3 bases from J, with 9 bases in between. Per germline, CDR1 KGHSH and CDR2 LQKENI. This CDR3 is 14 amino acids long. CDR3 sequence: CASSPPDTSYEQYF. The CDR3 region has the DNA TGTGCCAGCTCACCACCCGATACCAGCTACGAGCAGTACTTC.

Only a few counts were recorded for this clonotype. V and J are TRBV9 and TRBJ2-2; D is perhaps TRBD1 or TRBD2 (5 bases each). This CDR3 spans 16 amino acids. V gave up 4 bases and J gave up 0 bases, with 13 bases separating them. Per germline, CDR1 SGDLS and CDR2 YYNGEE. CDR3 in amino acids: CASSKRGDANTGELFF. The CDR3 region has the DNA TGTGCCAGCAGCAAAAGGGGAGACGCGAACACCGGGGAGCTGTTTTTT. The full variable domain, in which reference TRBV9 and TRBJ2-2 provide the parts outside the CDR3, is DSGVTQTPKHLITATGQRVTLRCSPRSGDLSVYWYQQSLDQGLQFLIQYYNGEERAKGNILERFSAQQFPDLHSELNLSSLELGDSALYFCASSKRGDANTGELFFGEGSRLTVL.

CDR3 sequence: CASSFDRSLMYQETQYF. The CDR3 bases are TGTGCCAGCAGTTTCGACAGGTCCTTGATGTACCAAGAGACCCAGTACTTC. The J gene is TRBJ2-5, the V gene TRBV28; tentative D call: TRBD1 (6 bases). V was shortened by 3 bases and J by 0 bases, with 17 bases between the two germline ends. CDR3 length: 17 amino acids. Germline V lookup: CDR1 MDHEN, CDR2 SYDVKM.

This clonotype appeared a few times. The V and J genes are TRBV7-2 and TRBJ1-5, with D maybe TRBD1 (5 bases). With 1 base removed from V and 5 bases from J, the gap between germline ends came to 12 bases. This CDR3 is built from 15 residues. Per the germline V gene, CDR1 is SGHTA and CDR2 is FQGNSA. DNA of the CDR3: TGTGCCAGCAGCTTAGAGGCAGGGCCGGATCAGCCCCAGCATTTT. It yields the protein CASSLEAGPDQPQHF.

The chain combines TRBV6-6 with TRBJ2-7; D is perhaps TRBD2 (6 bases). The CDR3 totals 15 residues. CDR1 and CDR2 (germline): MNHNY, SVGAGI (reference sequence). V was clipped by 0 bases and J by 0 bases, with 9 bases between them. Written as DNA, the CDR3 is TGTGCCAGCAGTTACTCAGAGACTAGCTCCTACGAGCAGTACTTC. Translating gives CASSYSETSSYEQYF.